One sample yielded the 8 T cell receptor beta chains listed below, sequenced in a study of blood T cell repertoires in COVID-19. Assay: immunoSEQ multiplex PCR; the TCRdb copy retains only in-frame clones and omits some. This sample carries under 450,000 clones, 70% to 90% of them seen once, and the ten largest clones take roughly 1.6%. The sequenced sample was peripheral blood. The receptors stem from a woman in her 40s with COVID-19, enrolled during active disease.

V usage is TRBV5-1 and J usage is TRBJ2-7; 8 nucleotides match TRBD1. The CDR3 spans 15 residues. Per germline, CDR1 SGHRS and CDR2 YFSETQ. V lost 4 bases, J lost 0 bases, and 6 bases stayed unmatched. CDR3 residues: CASSPGQGRSYEQYF. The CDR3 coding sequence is TGCGCCAGCAGCCCCGGACAGGGTCGCTCCTACGAGCAGTACTTC.

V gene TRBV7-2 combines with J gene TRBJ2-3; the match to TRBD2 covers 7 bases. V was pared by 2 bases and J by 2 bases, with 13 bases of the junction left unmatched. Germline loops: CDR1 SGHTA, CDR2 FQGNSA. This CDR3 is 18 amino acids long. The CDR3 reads CASSLRDRDGGSTDTQYF. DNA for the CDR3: TGTGCCAGCAGCTTAAGGGACCGGGACGGGGGGTCCACAGATACGCAGTATTTT.

The CDR3 sequence is CASSDSAGGAFRADTQYF. As DNA, the CDR3 is TGTGCCAGCAGTGATTCGGCAGGGGGAGCTTTTAGGGCAGATACGCAGTATTTT. The chain recombines TRBV6-1 with TRBJ2-3, with 7 bases lining up with TRBD1. The CDR3 is made up of 18 amino acids. Germline V gene sequence: CDR1 MNHNS, CDR2 SASEGT. Trimming took 3 bases from V and 4 from J; bases not matched to a gene: 16.

CDR3 residues: CASSQTTGERKNIQYF. The CDR3 DNA follows: TGCGCCAGCAGCCAAACAACAGGGGAAAGGAAAAACATTCAGTACTTC. The J gene is TRBJ2-4, the V gene TRBV4-1, with 7 bases identical to TRBD1. The CDR3 runs 16 residues. Germline V gene data show CDR1 as MGHRA and CDR2 as YSYEKL. V lost 2 bases and J lost 4; bases outside the gene matches: 8.

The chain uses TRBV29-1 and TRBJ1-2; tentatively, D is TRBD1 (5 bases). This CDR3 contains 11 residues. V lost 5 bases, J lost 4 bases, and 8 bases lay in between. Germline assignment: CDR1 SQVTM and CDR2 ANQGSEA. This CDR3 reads CSVLGGYGYTF. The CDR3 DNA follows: TGCAGCGTTCTGGGGGGCTATGGCTACACCTTC.

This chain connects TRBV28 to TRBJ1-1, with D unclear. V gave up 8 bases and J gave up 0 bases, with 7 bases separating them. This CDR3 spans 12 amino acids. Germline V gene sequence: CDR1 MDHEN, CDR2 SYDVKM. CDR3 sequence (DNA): TGTGCCAGCCGCGTTCTGAACACTGAAGCTTTCTTT. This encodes CASRVLNTEAFF.

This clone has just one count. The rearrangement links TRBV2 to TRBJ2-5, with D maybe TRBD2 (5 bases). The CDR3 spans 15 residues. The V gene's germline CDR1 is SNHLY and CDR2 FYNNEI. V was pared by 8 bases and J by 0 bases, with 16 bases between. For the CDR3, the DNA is TGTGCCAGCCCTAGAGCTGCCGGGAACCAAGAGACCCAGTACTTC. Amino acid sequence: CASPRAAGNQETQYF.

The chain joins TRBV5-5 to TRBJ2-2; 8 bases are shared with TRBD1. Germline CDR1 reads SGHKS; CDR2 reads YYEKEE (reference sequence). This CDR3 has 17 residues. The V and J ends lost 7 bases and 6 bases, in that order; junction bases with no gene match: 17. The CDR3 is CASGYKDRATLPGELFF. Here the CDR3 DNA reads TGTGCCAGCGGCTATAAGGACAGGGCCACACTGCCCGGGGAGCTGTTTTTT.